The 30 T cell receptor beta chains presented below share a single source sample, sequenced in a study of blood T cells in healthy people across ages (dated by TCRdb to between 2015 and 2017). The method was 5' RACE. Instrument on record: Illumina HiSeq 2500. A second PCR of about 7 to 12 cycles was run with a J-beta primer mix and a sample-barcoded 5' primer. TCRdb reworked the public reads: Q25 trimming with fastp, MiXCR clone assembly, productive beta chains retained. Rows merge per CDR3 protein into single entries with the most common DNA and genes. In this sample the table shows hundreds of thousands of distinct CDR3 sequences, about a quarter of which occur a single time. The top ten clonotypes cover over 2.5% of the sample. The sample was also linked to a second study, of T cells of mothers and their children.

The specimen sequenced was blood. These receptors were collected from a boy between 5 and 17 years old in good health.

For the CDR3, the DNA is TGCGCCAGCGACCGGACCGGAGAGACCCAGTACTTC. Its protein is CASDRTGETQYF. The V and J genes are TRBV5-1 and TRBJ2-5; unclear D gene. This CDR3 is built from 12 residues. CDR1 and CDR2 from the germline V gene are SGHRS and YFSETQ. Trimming took off 7 bases at V and 4 bases at J, with 11 bases between the two ends.

This clonotype came up a few times. This chain joins TRBV6-5 and TRBJ1-5, with D perhaps TRBD1 (5 bases). The ends were cut back, 0 bases at V and 4 bases at J, with 25 bases in the middle. CDR1 and CDR2 from the germline V gene are MNHEY and SVGAGI. The CDR3 has 20 residues. In DNA form, the CDR3 reads TGTGCCAGCAGTTACTCCCCCTATAAGCTTGCTGGGGCCCCTAATCAGCCCCAGCATTTT. It translates to CASSYSPYKLAGAPNQPQHF.

This clonotype was found a few times. The CDR3 reads CSARRAVTEAQYF. The DNA for the CDR3 is TGCAGTGCTAGAAGGGCAGTGACGGAGGCCCAGTACTTC. This chain joins TRBV20-1 and TRBJ2-5; D is perhaps TRBD2 (5 bases). Germline loops: CDR1 DFQATT, CDR2 SNEGSKA (reference sequence). The CDR3 is 13 amino acids. Deletions cut 2 bases from V and 9 bases from J, with 16 bases between.

On this clonotype: One junction end disagrees with the germline gene, perhaps due to a read error. CDR3 protein: CASSFRQATNYEQCF. In DNA form, the CDR3 reads TGTGCCAGCAGCTTCCGACAGGCTACAAACTACGAGCAGTGCTTC. The V call is TRBV5-5, the J call TRBJ2-5; maybe TRBD1 (6 bases). Germline V CDR1 and CDR2: SGHKS, YYEKEE (reference sequence). The CDR3 covers 15 residues.

The table lists this clonotype with a count of one. The chain uses TRBV27 and TRBJ2-3; D is unclear. In germline, CDR1 is MNHEY, CDR2 SMNVEV (reference sequence). Trimming left V 3 bases short and J 1 base short, with 11 bases between. The CDR3 loop spans 15 amino acids. In DNA form, the CDR3 reads TGTGCCAGCAGTTTTCCTTCTGGTGGCACAGATACGCAGTATTTT. This codes for CASSFPSGGTDTQYF.

This clonotype has only a few counts. The rearrangement links TRBV12-3 or TRBV12-4 to TRBJ2-3, with D perhaps TRBD2 (5 bases). The CDR3 extends over 14 amino acids. The V end was cut by 7 bases, the J end by 7 bases, with 18 bases between. CDR3 loop: CASTFGGGGNTQYF. CDR3 nucleotides: TGTGCCAGCACCTTCGGTGGAGGCGGTAATACGCAGTATTTT.

The chain recombines TRBV5-1 with TRBJ2-5; no clear D gene. This CDR3 has 14 residues. V was clipped by 7 bases and J by 1 base, with 14 bases between them. Germline V lookup: CDR1 SGHRS, CDR2 YFSETQ. CDR3 sequence reads: CASRIGRVQETQYF. The CDR3 region has the DNA TGCGCCAGCCGCATAGGACGCGTCCAAGAGACCCAGTACTTC.

The chain joins TRBV24-1 to TRBJ2-6; D is possibly TRBD1 (5 bases). Germline V CDR1 and CDR2: KGHDR, SFDVKD. With 4 bases removed from V and 0 bases from J, the gap between germline ends came to 9 bases. The CDR3 is 16 amino acids. CDR3 region: CATSEHDSSGANVLTF. The CDR3 DNA reads as TGTGCCACCAGTGAACATGACAGCTCTGGGGCCAACGTCCTGACTTTC.

The gene calls are TRBV6-5 and TRBJ1-3; 9 bases map to TRBD1. CDR3 length: 14 residues. V lost 2 bases to trimming and J lost 6 bases; unmatched junction nucleotides: 2. Germline CDR1 reads MNHEY; CDR2 reads SVGAGI. This CDR3 is CASSYRTGENTIYF. Written as DNA, the CDR3 is TGTGCCAGCAGTTACCGGACAGGGGAAAACACCATATATTTT.

This chain joins TRBV13 and TRBJ2-3; either TRBD1 or TRBD2 may fit D (5 bases each). The CDR3 contains 14 residues. Trimming took off 5 bases at V and 0 bases at J, with 9 bases between the two ends. From germline, CDR1 is PRHDT and CDR2 FYEKMQ (reference sequence). The chain's CDR3 is CASSERTSTDTQYF. The CDR3 bases are TGTGCCAGCAGCGAGCGGACAAGCACAGATACGCAGTATTTT.

This clonotype appeared a few times. The J gene is TRBJ1-6, the V gene TRBV10-3; weak D call: TRBD1 (6 bases). Germline V CDR1 and CDR2: ENHRY, SYGVKD. Trimming took 5 bases from V and 10 from J, leaving 15 bases between them. This CDR3 region has 14 residues. CDR3 protein: CAISPEGGNSPLHF. The CDR3 DNA reads TGTGCCATCAGTCCCGAAGGGGGGAACTCACCCCTCCACTTT.

The CDR3 sequence: CASRVTGATNEKLFF. As DNA, the CDR3 is TGTGCCAGCCGGGTGACGGGGGCAACTAATGAAAAACTGTTTTTT. V gene TRBV12-3 or TRBV12-4 combines with J gene TRBJ1-4; perhaps TRBD1 as D (5 bases). V shed 8 bases and J shed 0 bases, with 13 bases lying between them. CDR3 length: 15 residues.

This clonotype occurred a few times. J is TRBJ2-5 and V is TRBV6-6, with a tentative D call TRBD1 (7 bases). In germline, CDR1 is MNHNY, CDR2 SVGAGI (reference sequence). The V end was cut by 5 bases, the J end by 4 bases, with 20 bases between. The CDR3 totals 16 residues. CDR3 DNA sequence: TGTGCCAGCAGTACGCAAGACAGGGACTGGCGAGAGACCCAGTACTTC. Its protein product is CASSTQDRDWRETQYF.

The sample holds a few counts of this clonotype. The rearrangement uses TRBV12-3 or TRBV12-4 and TRBJ1-2, with a tentative D call TRBD1 (5 bases). This CDR3 is 12 amino acids long. Trimming stripped 6 bases from V and 6 bases from J, with 11 bases between. As DNA, the CDR3 is TGTGCCAGCAGGCAGGGAACTAATGGCTACACCTTC. Its translation: CASRQGTNGYTF.

This chain uses TRBV20-1 with TRBJ2-2, with TRBD2 as a possible D gene (6 bases). The germline V and J ends were trimmed by 6 bases and 6 bases, with 17 bases remaining between them. The germline gives CDR1 DFQATT, CDR2 SNEGSKA (reference sequence). The CDR3 extends over 14 amino acids. CDR3 sequence reads: CSATRLVNAGELFF. CDR3 DNA: TGCAGTGCCACAAGACTAGTTAATGCCGGGGAGCTGTTTTTT.

About this clonotype: Germline is not matched at one junction end, which may reflect a read error. The chain has TRBV12-5 and TRBJ1-1; D remains ambiguous. The CDR3 runs 12 residues. Per the germline V gene, CDR1 is LGHNT and CDR2 is FRNRAP. CDR3 amino acids: CASGFGRTVAFF. The CDR3 bases are TGTGCTAGTGGTTTTGGCCGGACTGTAGCTTTCTTT.

The chain carries TRBV7-8 and TRBJ1-2; D not certain. Between the trimmed V and J ends, which lost 1 base and 6 bases, there was a span of 12 bases. Germline V CDR1 and CDR2: SGHVS, FQNEAQ. CDR3 length: 14 residues. The CDR3 DNA reads TGTGCCAGCAGCTTAGGAACGATGATGAATGGCTACACCTTC. It encodes CASSLGTMMNGYTF. The variable domain in full, with the rest retrieved from reference TRBV7-8 and TRBJ1-2, is GAGVSQSPRYKVAKRGQDVALRCDPISGHVSLFWYQQALGQGPEFLTYFQNEAQLDKSGLPSDRFFAERPEGSVSTLKIQRTQQEDSAVYLCASSLGTMMNGYTFGSGTRLTVV.

The chain combines TRBV15 with TRBJ1-4; no reliable D call. The germline gives CDR1 LNHNV, CDR2 YYDKDF (reference sequence). The CDR3 spans 15 residues. V lost 1 base, J lost 8 bases, and 14 bases lay in between. The CDR3 sequence: CATSRGLGQLEKLFF. In DNA, the CDR3 is TGTGCCACCAGCAGAGGGTTAGGGCAATTGGAAAAACTGTTTTTT.

V usage is TRBV7-6 and J usage is TRBJ1-1; D possibly corresponds to TRBD1 (5 bases). Germline V lookup: CDR1 SGHVS, CDR2 FNYEAQ. Trimming cost V 7 bases and J 0 bases, with 15 bases left between them. The CDR3 consists of 15 residues. CDR3 amino acids: CASTPGRRVNTEAFF. The CDR3 nucleotides read TGTGCCAGCACACCGGGACGGCGTGTGAACACTGAAGCTTTCTTT.

Only a few counts were recorded for this clonotype. The chain recombines TRBV12-3 or TRBV12-4 with TRBJ2-5; D remains unclear. V lost 3 bases and J lost 5, with 13 bases in between. The CDR3 loop spans 14 amino acids. This CDR3 is CASSFSADGETQYF. CDR3 DNA: TGTGCCAGCAGTTTCTCGGCGGATGGGGAGACCCAGTACTTC.

CDR3 nucleotide sequence: TGTGCCACCAGCGCAGACAGGAGCTCCTACAATGAGCAGTTCTTC. The encoded protein is CATSADRSSYNEQFF. The chain combines TRBV15 with TRBJ2-1; perhaps TRBD1 as D (6 bases). The CDR3 contains 15 residues. In germline, CDR1 is LNHNV, CDR2 YYDKDF (reference sequence). V lost 5 bases to trimming and J lost 0 bases, with 11 bases between them.

The chain has TRBV12-5 and TRBJ2-5; 8 positions match TRBD2. This CDR3 spans 13 amino acids. The V and J ends lost 7 bases and 5 bases, in that order; junction bases with no gene match: 6. Germline lookup yields CDR1 LGHNT and CDR2 FRNRAP. The CDR3 nucleotides read TGTGCTAGTGTCTCTAGCGGGCGGGAGACCCAGTACTTC. Its protein product is CASVSSGRETQYF.

Here the CDR3 DNA reads TGTGCTAGTGGTTCTAGCACAGATACGCAGTATTTT. It codes for CASGSSTDTQYF. The chain carries TRBV12-5 and TRBJ2-3; D gene uncertain. The CDR3 runs 12 residues. Trimming left V 4 bases short and J 0 bases short, with 2 bases between. From germline, CDR1 is LGHNT and CDR2 FRNRAP.

This clonotype was seen more than once but under ten times. The chain uses TRBV30 and TRBJ2-1; possible D gene TRBD2, 5 bases. The germline V gene encodes CDR1 GTSNPN and CDR2 SVGIG (reference sequence). V lost 0 bases to trimming and J lost 2 bases, with 8 bases between them. This CDR3 has 14 residues. CDR3 residues: CAWSVIGAYNEQFF. The CDR3 nucleotides are TGTGCCTGGAGTGTCATCGGGGCCTACAATGAGCAGTTCTTC.

This clonotype was observed a few times. The rearrangement joins TRBV29-1 to TRBJ2-1; no clear D gene. V was trimmed by 2 bases and J by 0 bases, leaving 11 bases between them. The CDR3 sequence is 15 residues long. CDR1 SQVTM and CDR2 ANQGSEA come from the germline V gene. The CDR3 reads CSVENNPSSYNEQFF. The CDR3 DNA is TGCAGCGTTGAAAACAATCCGAGCTCCTACAATGAGCAGTTCTTC.

The chain carries TRBV7-2 and TRBJ2-7; possibly TRBD2 for D (5 bases). The V end lost 5 bases, the J end lost 4 bases, and 15 bases lay between the germline ends. Germline lookup yields CDR1 SGHTA and CDR2 FQGNSA. The length of the CDR3 is 14 residues. Here the CDR3 reads CASSPSPDWYEQYF. The CDR3 DNA is TGTGCCAGCAGCCCCTCCCCGGACTGGTACGAGCAGTACTTC.

V and J are TRBV20-1 and TRBJ1-1, with D maybe TRBD1 (5 bases). CDR1 and CDR2 from the germline V gene are DFQATT and SNEGSKA (reference sequence). This CDR3 is built from 14 residues. V was shortened by 7 bases and J by 1 base, with 16 bases between the two germline ends. The CDR3 coding sequence is TGCAGTGGTCGTGGGCAGGGCCAGAACACTGAAGCTTTCTTT. Amino acids: CSGRGQGQNTEAFF.

This clonotype was found a few times. CDR3 in amino acids: CASSLYSIPSSYNEQFF. In DNA form, the CDR3 reads TGCGCCAGCAGCCTATACTCAATCCCGAGCTCCTACAATGAGCAGTTCTTC. The chain employs TRBV5-1 and TRBJ2-1; D is undetermined. Trimming cost V 4 bases and J 0 bases, with 17 bases left between them. The germline V gene has CDR1 SGHRS and CDR2 YFSETQ. The CDR3 contains 17 residues.

The chain links TRBV5-1 to TRBJ2-7; tentatively, D is TRBD1 (5 bases). V was pared by 1 base and J by 3 bases, with 17 bases between. This CDR3 has 16 residues. Germline V CDR1 and CDR2: SGHRS, YFSETQ. The CDR3 DNA sequence: TGCGCCAGCAGCTTGACAGGCCCAATTTCCTACTACGAGCAGTACTTC. Encoded protein: CASSLTGPISYYEQYF.

The chain has TRBV7-9 and TRBJ2-7; D possibly matches TRBD1 or TRBD2 (5 bases each). The CDR3 has 14 residues. In germline, CDR1 is SEHNR, CDR2 FQNEAQ (reference sequence). V was shortened by 5 bases and J by 0 bases, with 11 bases between the two germline ends. The CDR3 spells CASSTRGVSYEQYF. The CDR3 DNA sequence: TGTGCCAGCAGCACAAGGGGAGTCTCCTACGAGCAGTACTTC.